The 8 T cell receptor beta chains listed next were all sequenced from one sample in a study of control samples from healthy donors and cancer patients. Repertoires were generated with immunoSEQ multiplex PCR, while TCRdb's copy carries only in-frame clones and drops some. The table has some 130,000 clones, roughly 92% seen once. Sequences were obtained from blood. The receptors were gathered from a man between 18 and 35 years old in good health.

The chain has TRBV18 and TRBJ2-3; D not certain. Germline V gene lookup returns CDR1 KGHSH and CDR2 LQKENI. This CDR3 comprises 13 residues. Deletions cut 2 bases from V and 3 bases from J, with 6 bases between. This chain's CDR3 is CASSPAMTDTQYF. CDR3 DNA sequence: TGTGCCAGCTCACCAGCTATGACAGATACGCAGTATTTT.

The J gene is TRBJ2-5, the V gene TRBV5-1; possibly TRBD1 for D (7 bases). The V gene lost 7 bases and the J gene lost 4 bases, with 14 bases spanning the gap. Germline assignment: CDR1 SGHRS and CDR2 YFSETQ. CDR3 length: 13 residues. The CDR3 sequence: CASCNRGGETQYF. CDR3 DNA sequence: TGCGCCAGCTGCAACAGGGGAGGAGAGACCCAGTACTTC.

V and J are TRBV10-3 and TRBJ1-4; D unresolved. CDR3 size: 14 residues. Germline V gives CDR1 ENHRY, CDR2 SYGVKD. V was shortened by 0 bases and J by 8 bases, with 10 bases between the two germline ends. The chain's CDR3 is CAISESDLREKLFF. The CDR3 DNA reads as TGTGCCATCAGTGAGTCCGACCTCAGGGAAAAACTGTTTTTT.

This clone was seen only once. This rearrangement joins TRBV2 to TRBJ2-2, with D possibly being TRBD1 (6 bases). CDR3 length: 15 amino acids. Trimming took off 1 base at V and 1 base at J, with 7 bases between the two ends. CDR1 and CDR2 from the germline V gene are SNHLY and FYNNEI. DNA of the CDR3: TGTGCCAGCAGTGAAGGGGGGCTGAACACCGGGGAGCTGTTTTTT. Translating it yields CASSEGGLNTGELFF. Full variable domain (missing parts from reference TRBV2 and TRBJ2-2): EPEVTQTPSHQVTQMGQEVILRCVPISNHLYFYWYRQILGQKVEFLVSFYNNEISEKSEIFDDQFSVERPDGSNFTLKIRSTKLEDSAMYFCASSEGGLNTGELFFGEGSRLTVL.

This chain joins TRBV2 and TRBJ2-7, with D hard to call. This CDR3 comprises 11 residues. Germline-derived CDR1 and CDR2 are SNHLY and FYNNEI. Trimming took 4 bases from V and 3 from J, leaving 4 bases between them. CDR3: CASSGNYEQYF. CDR3 nucleotides: TGTGCCAGCAGTGGAAACTACGAGCAGTACTTC.

The rearrangement joins TRBV30 to TRBJ1-6; TRBD1 aligns across 7 bases. The V gene's germline CDR1 is GTSNPN and CDR2 SVGIG (reference sequence). With 4 bases clipped from V and 10 bases from J, the junction kept 7 bases outside the gene matches. The CDR3 covers 13 residues. CDR3 sequence (DNA): TGTGCCTGGACTCGACAGGGATCCTCACCCCTCCACTTT. It yields the protein CAWTRQGSSPLHF. The full variable domain, completed using reference TRBV30 and TRBJ1-6, is SQTIHQWPATLVQPVGSPLSLECTVEGTSNPNLYWYRQAAGRGLQLLFYSVGIGQISSEVPQNLSASRPQDRQFILSSKKLLLSDSGFYLCAWTRQGSSPLHFGNGTRLTVT.

This sequence joins TRBV7-9 and TRBJ1-2, with 9 bases lining up with TRBD1. Germline lookup yields CDR1 SEHNR and CDR2 FQNEAQ (reference sequence). This CDR3 is 12 amino acids long. V lost 5 bases, J lost 7 bases, and 2 bases stayed unmatched. The CDR3 here is CASSRTGVGYTF. Written as DNA, the CDR3 is TGTGCCAGCAGCCGGACAGGGGTTGGCTACACCTTC.

The chain has TRBV18 and TRBJ1-4, with 7 bases that match TRBD1. Germline CDR1 KGHSH, CDR2 LQKENI. The CDR3 length is 14 residues. V lost 3 bases to trimming and J lost 8 bases; unmatched junction nucleotides: 6. The CDR3 nucleotides are TGTGCCAGCTCACCTGGACAGGTTTACGAAAAACTGTTTTTT. This sequence encodes CASSPGQVYEKLFF.